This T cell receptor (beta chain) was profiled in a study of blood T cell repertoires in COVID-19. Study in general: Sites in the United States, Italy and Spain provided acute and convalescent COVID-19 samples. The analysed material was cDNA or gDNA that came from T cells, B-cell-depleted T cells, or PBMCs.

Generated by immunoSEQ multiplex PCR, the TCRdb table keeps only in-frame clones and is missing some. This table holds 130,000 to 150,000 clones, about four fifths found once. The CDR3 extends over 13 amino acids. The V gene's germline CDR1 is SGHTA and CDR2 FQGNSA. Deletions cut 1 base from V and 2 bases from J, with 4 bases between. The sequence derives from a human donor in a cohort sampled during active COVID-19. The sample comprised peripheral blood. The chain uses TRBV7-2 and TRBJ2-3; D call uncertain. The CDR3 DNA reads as TGTGCCAGCAGCTTAGGGCCCACAGATACGCAGTATTTT. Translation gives CASSLGPTDTQYF.